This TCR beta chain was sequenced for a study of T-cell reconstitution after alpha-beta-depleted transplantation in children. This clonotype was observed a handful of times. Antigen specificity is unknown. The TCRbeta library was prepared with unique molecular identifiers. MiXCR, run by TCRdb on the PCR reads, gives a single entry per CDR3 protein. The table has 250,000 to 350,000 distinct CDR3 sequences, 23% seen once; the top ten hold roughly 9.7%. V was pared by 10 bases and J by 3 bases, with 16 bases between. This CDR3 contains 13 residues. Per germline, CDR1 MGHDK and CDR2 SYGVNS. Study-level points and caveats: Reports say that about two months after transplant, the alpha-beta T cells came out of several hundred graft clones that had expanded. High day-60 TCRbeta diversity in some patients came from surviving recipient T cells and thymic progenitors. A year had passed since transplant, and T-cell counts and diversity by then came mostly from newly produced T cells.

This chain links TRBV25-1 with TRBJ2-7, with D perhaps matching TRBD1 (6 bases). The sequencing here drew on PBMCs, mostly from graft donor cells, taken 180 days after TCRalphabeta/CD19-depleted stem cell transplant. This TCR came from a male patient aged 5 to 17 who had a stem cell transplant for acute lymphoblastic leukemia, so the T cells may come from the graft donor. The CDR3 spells CAIPGHQYYEQYF. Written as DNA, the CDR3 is TGTGCCATTCCGGGACATCAATACTACGAGCAGTACTTC.